Shown below are 15 T cell receptor beta chains from a single sample sequenced in a study of blood T cells in healthy people across ages. A second PCR of roughly 7 to 11 cycles used a sample-barcoded 5' primer and a J-beta primer mix. Each CDR3 protein gets one entry after TCRdb re-called the 5' RACE reads with MiXCR. The sample has 600,000 to 650,000 distinct CDR3 sequences; approximately 59% are singletons. The sample consisted of blood. All receptors derive from a man aged 60 to 75 in good health.

The CDR3 sequence is CATRGSQYEQYF. The CDR3 nucleotides are TGTGCCACCCGGGGGTCTCAGTACGAGCAGTACTTC. J is TRBJ2-7 and V is TRBV10-3, with D possibly matching TRBD2 (6 bases). V was clipped by 10 bases and J by 4 bases, with 14 bases between them. CDR3 length: 12 residues. Germline CDR1 ENHRY, CDR2 SYGVKD.

DNA of the CDR3: TGTGCCAGCAAAGGGGGGCAGACATCTTACAATGAGCAGTTCTTC. This translates into CASKGGQTSYNEQFF. The chain carries TRBV6-1 and TRBJ2-1; D is perhaps TRBD1 or TRBD2 (6 bases each). The CDR3 consists of 15 residues. Trimming took 7 bases from V and 4 from J, leaving 17 bases between them. The germline V gene encodes CDR1 MNHNS and CDR2 SASEGT.

This chain uses TRBV6-4 with TRBJ2-1; 7 bases fit TRBD1. The CDR3 sequence is 14 residues long. V was pared by 5 bases and J by 7 bases, with 8 bases of the junction left unmatched. CDR1 is MRHNA, CDR2 SNTAGT, per germline. The CDR3 nucleotides read TGTGCCAGCAGTCCGGGACAGTTTGAGAATGAGCAGTTCTTC. Translating gives CASSPGQFENEQFF.

This clonotype was counted a few times. The genes are TRBV6-5 and TRBJ1-2; D might be TRBD1 (5 bases). Trimming pared 5 bases from V and 0 bases from J, leaving 13 bases between. CDR1 MNHEY and CDR2 SVGAGI come from the germline V gene. The CDR3 is 15 residues long. CDR3 sequence (DNA): TGTGCCAGCAGTCCCGGGACGGCCTCTAACTATGGCTACACCTTC. This translates into CASSPGTASNYGYTF.

The genes are TRBV7-9 and TRBJ2-2; 8 bases are a match to TRBD2. CDR1 is SEHNR and CDR2 is FQNEAQ in the germline V gene (reference sequence). This CDR3 contains 16 residues. Trimming took 5 bases from V and 3 from J; bases not matched to a gene: 8. CDR3 in amino acids: CASSPRTSLDTGELFF. CDR3 sequence (DNA): TGTGCCAGCAGCCCGAGGACTAGCCTCGACACCGGGGAGCTGTTTTTT.

The genes are TRBV5-1 and TRBJ2-7; TRBD1 matches 9 bases. The last part of the DNA fits TRBJ2-5 better; the J call may be wrong. The CDR3 totals 19 residues. Germline-derived CDR1 and CDR2 are SGHRS and YFSETQ. The CDR3 protein is CASSLVPGQGVSDKETQYF. The CDR3 DNA reads as TGCGCCAGCAGTTTAGTCCCGGGACAGGGCGTCTCGGATAAAGAGACCCAGTACTTC.

This clonotype was counted many times. The chain uses TRBV4-1 and TRBJ2-5; D is unresolved. Trimming removed 1 base from V and 5 bases from J, with 8 bases in between. CDR1 and CDR2 (germline): MGHRA, YSYEKL. The CDR3 runs to 13 residues. The CDR3 bases are TGCGCCAGCAGCCAAGGCATCAGTGAGACCCAGTACTTC. Translated: CASSQGISETQYF.

Notes on this clonotype: A much bigger clone sits one base away, suggesting this may be a read error. The V gene is TRBV20-1, the J gene TRBJ2-3; perhaps TRBD1 as D (5 bases). Germline values: CDR1 DFQATT, CDR2 SNEGSKA (reference sequence). CDR3 length: 13 amino acids. The chain's CDR3 is CSARVQGADAQYF. The CDR3 DNA is TGCAGTGCTAGAGTTCAGGGCGCAGATGCGCAGTATTTT.

The rearrangement uses TRBV12-3 or TRBV12-4 and TRBJ1-2; D uncertain. The V end lost 3 bases, the J end lost 7 bases, and 9 bases lay between the germline ends. CDR3 length equals 12 residues. As DNA, the CDR3 is TGTGCCAGCAGTTTTTCAGTACTTGGCTACACCTTC. Residues: CASSFSVLGYTF.

This clonotype was observed a few times. The chain couples TRBV12-3 or TRBV12-4 to TRBJ1-2; 9 bases map to TRBD1. The CDR3 is 13 amino acids. V lost 7 bases, J lost 6 bases, and 6 bases stayed unmatched. The CDR3 reads CASTSTGGDGYTF. The CDR3, as DNA: TGTGCCAGCACATCGACAGGGGGGGATGGCTACACCTTC.

The V call is TRBV20-1, the J call TRBJ2-5, with 10 bases fitting TRBD2. Trimming at V came to 6 bases and at J to 4 bases, leaving 11 bases not matched to a gene. Germline CDR1 and CDR2: DFQATT and SNEGSKA (reference sequence). The CDR3 sequence is 15 residues long. The CDR3 region is CSARRLAGDGETQYF. CDR3 DNA sequence: TGCAGTGCAAGACGTCTAGCGGGAGATGGAGAGACCCAGTACTTC.

The chain joins TRBV10-3 to TRBJ1-6, with D possibly matching TRBD1 (5 bases). The germline CDR1 and CDR2 sequences are ENHRY and SYGVKD. Trimming cost V 5 bases and J 10 bases, with 12 bases left between them. This CDR3 comprises 13 residues. The CDR3 reads CAISTSGDSPLHF. The DNA for the CDR3 is TGTGCCATCAGTACATCGGGGGACTCACCCCTCCACTTT.

The rearrangement joins TRBV6-1 to TRBJ2-1; D is uncertain. V lost 3 bases and J lost 8, with 11 bases in between. Germline V gene sequence: CDR1 MNHNS, CDR2 SASEGT. The length of the CDR3 is 13 residues. The CDR3 DNA reads TGTGCCAGCAGTGATGCCCTCCGGGATGAGCAGTTCTTC. Encoded protein: CASSDALRDEQFF.

The chain uses TRBV11-2 and TRBJ2-7, with D possibly matching TRBD1 (5 bases). This CDR3 region has 15 residues. The V end lost 6 bases, the J end lost 4 bases, and 19 bases lay between the germline ends. Germline CDR1 SGHAT, CDR2 FQNNGV. CDR3 protein: CASRGITGGLYEQYF. The CDR3, as DNA: TGTGCCAGCAGGGGGATAACAGGTGGTCTTTACGAGCAGTACTTC.

This clonotype was recorded a few times. The chain has TRBV20-1 and TRBJ1-2, with D uncertain. The CDR3 extends over 13 amino acids. CDR1 is DFQATT, CDR2 SNEGSKA, per germline (reference sequence). V was shortened by 6 bases and J by 1 base, with 12 bases between the two germline ends. The CDR3 DNA is TGCAGTGCCCCAGAGACAAGTAACTATGGCTACACCTTC. Protein: CSAPETSNYGYTF.